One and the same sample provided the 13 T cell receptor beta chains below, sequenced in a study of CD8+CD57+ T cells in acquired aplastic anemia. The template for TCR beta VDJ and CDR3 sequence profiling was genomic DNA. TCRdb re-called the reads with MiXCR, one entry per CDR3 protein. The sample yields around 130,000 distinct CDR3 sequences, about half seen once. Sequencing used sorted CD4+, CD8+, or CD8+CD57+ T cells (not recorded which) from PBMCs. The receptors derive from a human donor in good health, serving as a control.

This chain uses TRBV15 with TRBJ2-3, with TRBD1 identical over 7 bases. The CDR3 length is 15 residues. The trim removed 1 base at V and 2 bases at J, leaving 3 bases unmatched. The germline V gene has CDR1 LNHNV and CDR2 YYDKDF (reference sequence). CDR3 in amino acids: CATSRGDRDTDTQYF. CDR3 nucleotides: TGTGCCACCAGCAGAGGAGACAGGGACACAGATACGCAGTATTTT. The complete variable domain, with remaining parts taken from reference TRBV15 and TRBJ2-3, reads DAMVIQNPRYQVTQFGKPVTLSCSQTLNHNVMYWYQQKSSQAPKLLFHYYDKDFNNEADTPDNFQSRRPNTSFCFLDIRSPGLGDTAMYLCATSRGDRDTDTQYFGPGTRLTVL.

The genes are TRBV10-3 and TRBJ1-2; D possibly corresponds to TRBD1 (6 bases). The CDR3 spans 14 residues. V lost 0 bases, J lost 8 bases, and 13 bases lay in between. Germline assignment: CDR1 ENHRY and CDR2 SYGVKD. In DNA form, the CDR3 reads TGTGCCATCAGTGAGTCGTCGGGGGCACAAGGCTACACCTTC. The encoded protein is CAISESSGAQGYTF.

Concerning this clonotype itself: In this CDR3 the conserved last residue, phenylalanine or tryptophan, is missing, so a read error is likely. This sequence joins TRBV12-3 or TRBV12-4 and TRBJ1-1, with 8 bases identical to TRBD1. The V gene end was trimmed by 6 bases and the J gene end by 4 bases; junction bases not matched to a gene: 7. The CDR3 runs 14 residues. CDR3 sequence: CASSLYGQGTEAFS. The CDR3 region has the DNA TGTGCCAGCAGCTTATATGGACAGGGCACTGAAGCTTTCTCT.

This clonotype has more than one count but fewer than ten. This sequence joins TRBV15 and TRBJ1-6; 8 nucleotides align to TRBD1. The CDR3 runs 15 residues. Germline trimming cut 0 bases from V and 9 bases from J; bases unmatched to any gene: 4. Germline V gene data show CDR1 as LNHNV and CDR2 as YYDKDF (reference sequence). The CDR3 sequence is CATSRDRTGRSPLHF. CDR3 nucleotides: TGTGCCACCAGCAGAGATCGGACAGGGCGTTCACCCCTCCACTTT.

CDR3 sequence reads: CASKTSGGQYNEQFF. The CDR3 DNA reads TGTGCCAGCAAAACTAGCGGGGGGCAGTACAATGAGCAGTTCTTC. The chain combines TRBV24-1 with TRBJ2-1, with 12 bases matching TRBD2. Germline CDR1 KGHDR, CDR2 SFDVKD. J gave up 4 bases and V 11 bases, and 8 bases lay outside the gene matches. The CDR3 covers 15 residues.

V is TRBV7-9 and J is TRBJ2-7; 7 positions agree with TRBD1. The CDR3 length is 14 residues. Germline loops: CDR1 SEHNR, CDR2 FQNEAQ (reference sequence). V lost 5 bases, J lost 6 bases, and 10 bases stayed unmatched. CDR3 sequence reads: CASSTGQVSVEQYF. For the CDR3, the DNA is TGTGCCAGCAGCACCGGACAGGTCTCAGTCGAGCAGTACTTC.

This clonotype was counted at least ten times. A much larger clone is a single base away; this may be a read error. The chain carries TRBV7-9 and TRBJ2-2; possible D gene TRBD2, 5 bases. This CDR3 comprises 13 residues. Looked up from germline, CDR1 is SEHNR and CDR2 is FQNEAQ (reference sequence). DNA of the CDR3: TGTGCCAGCAGAGCCGTCAGCACCGGGGAGCTGCTTTTT. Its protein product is CASRAVSTGELLF. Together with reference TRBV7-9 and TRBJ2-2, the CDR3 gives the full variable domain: DTGVSQNPRHKITKRGQNVTFRCDPISEHNRLYWYRQTLGQGPEFLTYFQNEAQLEKSRLLSDRFSAERPKGSFSTLEIQRTEQGDSAMYLCASRAVSTGELLFGEGSRLTVL.

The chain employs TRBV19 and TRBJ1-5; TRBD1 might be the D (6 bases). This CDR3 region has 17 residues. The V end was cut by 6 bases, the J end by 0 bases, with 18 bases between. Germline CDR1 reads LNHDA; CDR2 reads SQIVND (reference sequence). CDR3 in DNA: TGTGCCAGTAGCCTAACTCCGGGACAATATAGCAATCAGCCCCAGCATTTT. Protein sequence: CASSLTPGQYSNQPQHF.

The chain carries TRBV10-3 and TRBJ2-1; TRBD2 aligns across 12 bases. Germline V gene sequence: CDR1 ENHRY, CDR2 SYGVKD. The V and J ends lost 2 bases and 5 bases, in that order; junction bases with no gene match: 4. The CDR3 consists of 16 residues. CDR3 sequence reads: CAISELRTSGNNEQFF. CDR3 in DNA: TGTGCCATCAGTGAGCTCCGGACTAGCGGGAACAATGAGCAGTTCTTC.

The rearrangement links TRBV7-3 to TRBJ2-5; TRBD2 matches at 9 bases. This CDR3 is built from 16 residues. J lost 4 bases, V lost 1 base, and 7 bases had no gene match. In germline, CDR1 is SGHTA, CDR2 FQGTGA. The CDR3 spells CASSLNGGGALETQYF. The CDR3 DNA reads TGTGCCAGCAGCTTAAATGGCGGGGGGGCATTAGAGACCCAGTACTTC.

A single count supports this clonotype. This CDR3 reads CSARDGTDDSYEQYF. CDR3 nucleotide sequence: TGCAGTGCTAGAGATGGGACCGACGACAGCTACGAGCAGTACTTC. This chain joins TRBV20-1 and TRBJ2-7; D is possibly TRBD1 or TRBD2 (5 bases each). V gave up 0 bases and J gave up 3 bases, with 15 bases separating them. Germline loops: CDR1 DFQATT, CDR2 SNEGSKA (reference sequence). This CDR3 comprises 15 residues.

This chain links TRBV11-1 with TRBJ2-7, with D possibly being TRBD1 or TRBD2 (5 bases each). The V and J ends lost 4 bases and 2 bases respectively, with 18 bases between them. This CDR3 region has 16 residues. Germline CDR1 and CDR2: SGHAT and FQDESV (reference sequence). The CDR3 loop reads CASSSAVGRRPYEQYF. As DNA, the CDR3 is TGTGCCAGCAGCTCGGCAGTGGGACGGAGACCCTACGAGCAGTACTTC.

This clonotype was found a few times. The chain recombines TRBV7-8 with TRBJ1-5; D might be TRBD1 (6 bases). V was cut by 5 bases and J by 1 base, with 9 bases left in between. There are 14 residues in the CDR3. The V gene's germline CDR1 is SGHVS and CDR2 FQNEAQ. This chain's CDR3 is CASSRTVSNQPQHF. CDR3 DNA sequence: TGTGCCAGCAGCCGGACAGTGAGCAATCAGCCCCAGCATTTT.